These 20 T cell receptor beta chains originate from one sample sequenced in a study of T cell responses to AZD1222 COVID-19 vaccine. The assay was immunoSEQ multiplex PCR, and TCRdb's table has in-frame clones only and misses some. The sample has some 200,000 clones; just over 90% are singletons. The sequences come from peripheral blood, collected on day 0 of MenACWY control vaccination. Every receptor here comes from an adult in good health.

A single count supports this clone. The chain joins TRBV28 to TRBJ1-5, with TRBD1 identical over 8 bases. Looked up from germline, CDR1 is MDHEN and CDR2 is SYDVKM. V shed 1 base, J shed 2 bases, and the junction held 4 bases outside the gene matches. CDR3 size: 16 residues. Here the CDR3 DNA reads TGTGCCAGCAGTTTATTCCGACAGGGGCGCAATCAGCCCCAGCATTTT. Its protein is CASSLFRQGRNQPQHF. Variable domain in full (rest from reference TRBV28 and TRBJ1-5): DVKVTQSSRYLVKRTGEKVFLECVQDMDHENMFWYRQDPGLGLRLIYFSYDVKMKEKGDIPEGYSVSREKKERFSLILESASTNQTSMYLCASSLFRQGRNQPQHFGDGTRLSIL.

Turning to this clone: Germline is not matched at one junction end, which may reflect a read error. This chain joins TRBV3-1 (or the pseudogene TRBV3-2) and TRBJ1-2; D remains unclear. Germline loops: CDR1 LGHDT, CDR2 YNNKEL (reference sequence). The CDR3 length is 12 residues. The CDR3 loop is CASTQHNYGYTF. CDR3 in DNA: TGTGCCAGCACCCAACATAACTATGGCTACACCTTC.

In the case of this clone: This CDR3 is also generated by other DNA sequences in the sample. V usage is TRBV25-1 and J usage is TRBJ2-3; D ambiguous. In germline, CDR1 is MGHDK, CDR2 SYGVNS. V lost 6 bases and J 2 bases, leaving 12 bases between the germline ends. This CDR3 contains 14 residues. CDR3 sequence (DNA): TGTGCCAGCAGGGGAAGGACGGACACAGATACGCAGTATTTT. As protein: CASRGRTDTDTQYF.

The V and J genes are TRBV30 and TRBJ1-5; a possible D gene is TRBD1 (6 bases). V dropped 0 bases and J dropped 6 bases, with 9 bases sitting between them. Germline loops: CDR1 GTSNPN, CDR2 SVGIG (reference sequence). The CDR3 covers 13 residues. The CDR3 protein is CAWSVDRSQPQHF. In DNA form, the CDR3 reads TGTGCCTGGAGTGTCGACAGGTCTCAGCCCCAGCATTTT.

This clone was recorded once. The V and J genes are TRBV10-2 and TRBJ1-6; 7 bases are shared with TRBD1. The CDR3 runs 13 residues. Unmatched junction bases numbered 5, after V lost 7 bases and J lost 8 bases. Germline values: CDR1 WSHSY, CDR2 SAAADI. This chain's CDR3 is CASKDRVDSPLHF. CDR3 nucleotides: TGCGCCAGCAAAGACAGGGTGGATTCACCCCTCCACTTT.

This clone appeared a few times. The chain uses TRBV2 and TRBJ1-5; no definite D call. Germline V gene sequence: CDR1 SNHLY, CDR2 FYNNEI. The V end was cut by 5 bases, the J end by 7 bases, with 9 bases between. The CDR3 runs to 12 residues. CDR3: CASSKPPQPQHF. Written as DNA, the CDR3 is TGTGCCAGCAGTAAGCCCCCCCAGCCCCAGCATTTT.

This clone was seen a few times. The rearrangement uses TRBV11-2 and TRBJ2-3; perhaps TRBD2 as D (6 bases). From germline, CDR1 is SGHAT and CDR2 FQNNGV. Trimming left V 4 bases short and J 2 bases short, with 16 bases between. This CDR3 has 16 amino acids. The CDR3 region is CASSYSGGAPTDTQYF. CDR3 in DNA: TGTGCCAGCAGCTATTCCGGCGGGGCTCCCACAGATACGCAGTATTTT.

The rearrangement links TRBV5-5 to TRBJ1-3; D gene unclear. Germline CDR1 SGHKS, CDR2 YYEKEE (reference sequence). V was cut by 5 bases and J by 0 bases, with 9 bases left in between. The CDR3 covers 14 residues. The CDR3 DNA reads as TGTGCCAGCAGAGGTCCCGTCTCTGGAAACACCATATATTTT. Amino acids: CASRGPVSGNTIYF.

Only one count was recorded for this clone. The chain is built from TRBV5-1 and TRBJ1-2; 8 positions agree with TRBD1. The V gene end was trimmed by 1 base and the J gene end by 4 bases; junction bases not matched to a gene: 6. Per germline, CDR1 SGHRS and CDR2 YFSETQ. CDR3 size: 15 residues. The CDR3 DNA follows: TGCGCCAGCAGCTTGTCTTCGGACAGGGTCTATGGCTACACCTTC. This codes for CASSLSSDRVYGYTF.

The rearrangement joins TRBV4-3 to TRBJ1-1; D uncertain. CDR1 LGHNA and CDR2 YSLEER come from the germline V gene. The CDR3 covers 16 residues. Trimming cost V 1 base and J 1 base, with 13 bases left between them. As DNA, the CDR3 is TGCGCCAGCAGCCAAGTGGTCAGGCAGCCGAACACTGAAGCTTTCTTT. Translation gives CASSQVVRQPNTEAFF.

V is TRBV7-3 and J is TRBJ2-2; perhaps D is TRBD1 or TRBD2 (5 bases each). CDR3 length: 15 residues. The V gene lost 4 bases and the J gene lost 7 bases, with 16 bases spanning the gap. The germline V gene encodes CDR1 SGHTA and CDR2 FQGTGA. DNA for the CDR3: TGTGCCAGCAGCTCCGAGGGGACCCCCCGCGGGGAGCTGTTTTTT. Translation gives CASSSEGTPRGELFF.

This chain uses TRBV2 with TRBJ1-2; D call uncertain. The CDR3 is 13 residues long. Trimming shortened V by 4 bases and J by 2 bases, and 8 bases separated the two germline ends. Germline CDR1 reads SNHLY; CDR2 reads FYNNEI. The CDR3 bases are TGTGCCAGCAGTGGTCAGCCCAACTATGGCTACACCTTC. It specifies CASSGQPNYGYTF.

The V and J genes are TRBV19 and TRBJ2-7, with D perhaps matching TRBD1 or TRBD2 (6 bases each). Trimming pared 6 bases from V and 5 bases from J, leaving 23 bases between. The CDR3 is 16 residues long. The germline V gene encodes CDR1 LNHDA and CDR2 SQIVND (reference sequence). This CDR3 is CASRVGGTIGAHEQYF. CDR3 nucleotide sequence: TGTGCCAGTAGGGTAGGGGGGACCATCGGGGCCCACGAGCAGTACTTC.

The gene calls are TRBV6-5 and TRBJ1-2, with a tentative D call TRBD1 (5 bases). Trimming cost V 4 bases and J 0 bases, with 15 bases left between them. This CDR3 has 16 amino acids. The germline gives CDR1 MNHEY, CDR2 SVGAGI. CDR3 loop: CASSWDGRTANYGYTF. CDR3 DNA sequence: TGTGCCAGCAGTTGGGACGGGAGAACGGCTAACTATGGCTACACCTTC.

The chain couples TRBV3-1 (or the pseudogene TRBV3-2) to TRBJ2-3, with TRBD2 identical over 12 bases. Trimming removed 5 bases from V and 1 base from J; junction bases left unmatched: 4. Germline V gene data show CDR1 as LGHDT and CDR2 as YNNKEL (reference sequence). The CDR3 contains 16 residues. This CDR3 is CASSVRLAGGTDTQYF. The CDR3 DNA reads as TGTGCCAGCAGCGTACGACTAGCGGGGGGCACAGATACGCAGTATTTT.

In its sample, this clone was seen once. The J gene is TRBJ2-1, the V gene TRBV3-1 (or the pseudogene TRBV3-2); 11 positions agree with TRBD2. V was pared by 4 bases and J by 2 bases, with 4 bases of the junction left unmatched. This CDR3 is 16 amino acids long. Germline V gene sequence: CDR1 LGHDT, CDR2 YNNKEL (reference sequence). The CDR3 region has the DNA TGTGCCAGCAGCCCTACTAGCGGGGGACCCTACAATGAGCAGTTCTTC. Translating it yields CASSPTSGGPYNEQFF.

V is TRBV7-2 and J is TRBJ2-5; TRBD2 might be the D (6 bases). The CDR3 has 16 amino acids. The V gene's germline CDR1 is SGHTA and CDR2 FQGNSA. The V end was cut by 0 bases, the J end by 5 bases, with 16 bases between. The CDR3 is CASSLAPAGPFETQYF. In nucleotides, the CDR3 is TGTGCCAGCAGCTTAGCACCCGCGGGGCCCTTCGAGACCCAGTACTTC.

The CDR3 loop is CASSEGGAGRETQYF. CDR3 in DNA: TGCGCCAGCAGTGAAGGGGGAGCGGGGAGAGAGACCCAGTACTTC. The chain has TRBV10-2 and TRBJ2-5; a possible D gene is TRBD2 (7 bases). V was pared by 3 bases and J by 4 bases, with 15 bases between. The CDR3 has 15 residues. Germline loops: CDR1 WSHSY, CDR2 SAAADI.

The V and J genes are TRBV5-1 and TRBJ1-1; TRBD1 agrees at 8 bases. CDR3 size: 14 residues. Per germline, CDR1 SGHRS and CDR2 YFSETQ. V was clipped by 2 bases and J by 5 bases; unmatched bases: 5. CDR3 DNA: TGCGCCAGCAGCTTCGTGGGACAGGAGACTGAAGCTTTCTTT. Translated: CASSFVGQETEAFF.

V usage is TRBV12-5 and J usage is TRBJ2-3; the D gene is possibly TRBD1 (5 bases). The CDR3 spans 14 residues. In germline, CDR1 is LGHNT, CDR2 FRNRAP. V gave up 4 bases and J gave up 0 bases, with 8 bases separating them. DNA of the CDR3: TGTGCTAGTGGTTGGCAGGGAAGCACAGATACGCAGTATTTT. Amino acids: CASGWQGSTDTQYF.